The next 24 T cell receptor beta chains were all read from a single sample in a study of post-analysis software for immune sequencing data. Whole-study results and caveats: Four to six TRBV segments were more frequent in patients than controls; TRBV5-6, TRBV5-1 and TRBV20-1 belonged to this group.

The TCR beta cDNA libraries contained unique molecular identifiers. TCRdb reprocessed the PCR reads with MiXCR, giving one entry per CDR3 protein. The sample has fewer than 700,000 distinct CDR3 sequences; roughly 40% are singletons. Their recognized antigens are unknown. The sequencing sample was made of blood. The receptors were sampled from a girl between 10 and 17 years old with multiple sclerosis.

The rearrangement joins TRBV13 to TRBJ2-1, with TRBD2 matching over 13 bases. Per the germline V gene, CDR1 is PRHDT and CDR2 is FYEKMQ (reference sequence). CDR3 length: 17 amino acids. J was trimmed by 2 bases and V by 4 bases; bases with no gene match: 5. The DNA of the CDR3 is TGTGCCAGCAGCTCTGGACTAGCGGGAGTCACCTACAATGAGCAGTTCTTC. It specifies CASSSGLAGVTYNEQFF.

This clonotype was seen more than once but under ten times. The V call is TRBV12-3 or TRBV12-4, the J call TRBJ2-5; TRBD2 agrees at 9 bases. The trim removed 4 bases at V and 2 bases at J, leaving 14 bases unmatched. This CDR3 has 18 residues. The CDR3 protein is CASSYGRGLAGAQETQYF. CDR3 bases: TGTGCCAGCAGTTACGGGAGGGGATTAGCGGGGGCTCAAGAGACCCAGTACTTC.

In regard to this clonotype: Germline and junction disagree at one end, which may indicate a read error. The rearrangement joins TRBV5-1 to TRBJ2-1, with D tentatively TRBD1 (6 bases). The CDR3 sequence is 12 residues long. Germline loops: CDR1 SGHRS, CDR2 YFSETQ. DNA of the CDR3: TGCGCCAGCAGCGCAGGGGTTAATGAGCAGTGCTTC. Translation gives CASSAGVNEQCF.

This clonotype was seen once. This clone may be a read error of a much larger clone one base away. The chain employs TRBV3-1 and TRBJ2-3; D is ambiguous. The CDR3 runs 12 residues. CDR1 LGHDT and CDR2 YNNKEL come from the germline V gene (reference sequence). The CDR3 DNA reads TGTGCCAGCAGCCCCGAGTCGGATACGCGGTATTTT. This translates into CASSPESDTRYF.

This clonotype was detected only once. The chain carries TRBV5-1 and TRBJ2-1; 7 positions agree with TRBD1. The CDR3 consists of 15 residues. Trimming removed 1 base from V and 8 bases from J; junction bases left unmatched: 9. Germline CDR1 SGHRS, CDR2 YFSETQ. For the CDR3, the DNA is TGCGCCAGCAGCTTGAGGACAGGACGGTACGATGAGCAGTTCTTC. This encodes CASSLRTGRYDEQFF.

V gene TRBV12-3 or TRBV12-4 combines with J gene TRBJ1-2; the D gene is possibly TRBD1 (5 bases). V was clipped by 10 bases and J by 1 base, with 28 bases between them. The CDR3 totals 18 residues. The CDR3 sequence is CANPLSAPAGTLNYGYTF. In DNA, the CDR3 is TGTGCCAATCCATTATCAGCCCCTGCAGGGACTCTTAACTATGGCTACACCTTC.

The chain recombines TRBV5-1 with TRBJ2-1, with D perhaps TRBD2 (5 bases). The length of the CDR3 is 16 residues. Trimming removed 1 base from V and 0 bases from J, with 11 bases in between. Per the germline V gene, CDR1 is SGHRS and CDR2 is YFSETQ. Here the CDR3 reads CASSLSSGSSYNEQFF. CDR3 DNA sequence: TGCGCCAGCAGCTTGTCAAGCGGCAGCTCCTACAATGAGCAGTTCTTC.

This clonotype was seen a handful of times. As DNA, the CDR3 is TGCAGTGCTAGAGATGTTAGGGGGGCGGACATTCAGTACTTC. Translating it yields CSARDVRGADIQYF. The chain employs TRBV20-1 and TRBJ2-4; D might be TRBD1 or TRBD2, each matching 6 bases. Germline CDR1 DFQATT, CDR2 SNEGSKA (reference sequence). V was shortened by 0 bases and J by 8 bases, with 14 bases between the two germline ends. The CDR3 totals 14 residues.

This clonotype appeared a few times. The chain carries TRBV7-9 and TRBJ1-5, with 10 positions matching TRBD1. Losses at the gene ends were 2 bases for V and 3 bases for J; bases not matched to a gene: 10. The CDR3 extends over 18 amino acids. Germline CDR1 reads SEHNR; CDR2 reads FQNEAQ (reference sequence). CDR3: CASSLTVGTGAPNQPQHF. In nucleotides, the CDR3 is TGTGCCAGCAGCTTAACCGTAGGGACAGGGGCTCCCAATCAGCCCCAGCATTTT.

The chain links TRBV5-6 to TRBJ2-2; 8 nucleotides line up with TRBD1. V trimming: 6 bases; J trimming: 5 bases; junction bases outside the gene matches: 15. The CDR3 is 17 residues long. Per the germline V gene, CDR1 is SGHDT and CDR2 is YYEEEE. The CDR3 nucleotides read TGTGCCAGCACCCTGGGTCCGACAGGGGTTCGAACCGGGGAGCTGTTTTTT. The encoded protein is CASTLGPTGVRTGELFF.

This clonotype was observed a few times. The CDR3 reads CASSFMVSEYNEQFF. The CDR3 region has the DNA TGTGCCAGCAGCTTTATGGTTTCGGAATACAATGAGCAGTTCTTC. This chain uses TRBV7-2 with TRBJ2-1; D remains unclear. This CDR3 comprises 15 residues. Trimming left V 3 bases short and J 4 bases short, with 13 bases between. CDR1 is SGHTA, CDR2 FQGNSA, per germline. Looking up the rest from reference TRBV7-2 and TRBJ2-1 gives the full variable domain: GAGVSQSPSNKVTEKGKDVELRCDPISGHTALYWYRQSLGQGLEFLIYFQGNSAPDKSGLPSDRFSAERTGGSVSTLTIQRTQQEDSAVYLCASSFMVSEYNEQFFGPGTRLTVL.

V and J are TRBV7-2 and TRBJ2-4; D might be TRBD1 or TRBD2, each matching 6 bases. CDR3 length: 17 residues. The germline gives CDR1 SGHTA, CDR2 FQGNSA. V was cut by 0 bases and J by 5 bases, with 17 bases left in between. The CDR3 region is CASSLAHLGGGENIQYF. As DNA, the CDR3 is TGTGCCAGCAGCTTAGCGCATTTGGGGGGCGGAGAAAACATTCAGTACTTC.

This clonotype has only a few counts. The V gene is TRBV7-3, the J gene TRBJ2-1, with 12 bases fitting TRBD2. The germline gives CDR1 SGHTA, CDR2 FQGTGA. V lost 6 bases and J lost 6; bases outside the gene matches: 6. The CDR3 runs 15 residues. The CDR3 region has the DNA TGTGCCAGCAGGAAAGCTAGCGGGGGGGGCAATGAGCAGTTCTTC. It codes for CASRKASGGGNEQFF.

CDR3 sequence: CSARAMTSGTDTQYF. The CDR3 DNA reads TGCAGTGCTAGAGCCATGACTAGCGGCACAGATACGCAGTATTTT. This chain links TRBV20-1 with TRBJ2-3; 8 bases agree with TRBD2. V lost 1 base to trimming and J lost 1 base; unmatched junction nucleotides: 4. Looked up from germline, CDR1 is DFQATT and CDR2 is SNEGSKA (reference sequence). The CDR3 is 15 residues long.

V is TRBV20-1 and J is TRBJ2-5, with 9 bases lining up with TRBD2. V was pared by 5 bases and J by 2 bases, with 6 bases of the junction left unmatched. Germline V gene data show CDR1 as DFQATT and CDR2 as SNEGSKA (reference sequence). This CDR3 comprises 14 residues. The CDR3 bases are TGCAGTGCTGGGCTAGCGGGGTCACAAGAGACCCAGTACTTC. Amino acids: CSAGLAGSQETQYF.

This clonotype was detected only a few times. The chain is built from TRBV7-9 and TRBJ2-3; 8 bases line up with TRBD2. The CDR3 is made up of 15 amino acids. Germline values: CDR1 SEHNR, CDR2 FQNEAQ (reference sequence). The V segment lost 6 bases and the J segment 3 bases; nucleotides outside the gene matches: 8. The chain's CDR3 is CASSDPGGRTDTQYF. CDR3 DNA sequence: TGTGCCAGCAGTGACCCAGGCGGGAGGACAGATACGCAGTATTTT.

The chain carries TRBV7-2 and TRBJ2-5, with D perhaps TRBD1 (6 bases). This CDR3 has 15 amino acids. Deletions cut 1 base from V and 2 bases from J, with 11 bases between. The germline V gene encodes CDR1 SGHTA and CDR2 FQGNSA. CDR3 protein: CASSLEPGQQETQYF. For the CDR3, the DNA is TGTGCCAGCAGCTTAGAACCCGGACAGCAAGAGACCCAGTACTTC.

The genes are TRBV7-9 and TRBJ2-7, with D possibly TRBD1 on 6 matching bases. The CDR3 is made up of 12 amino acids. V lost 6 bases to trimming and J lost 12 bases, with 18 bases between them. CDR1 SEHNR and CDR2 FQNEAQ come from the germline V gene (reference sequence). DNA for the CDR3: TGTGCCAGCAGTCGTACAGGGATGCGGCGGTACTTC. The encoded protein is CASSRTGMRRYF. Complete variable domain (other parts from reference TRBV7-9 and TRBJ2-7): DTGVSQNPRHKITKRGQNVTFRCDPISEHNRLYWYRQTLGQGPEFLTYFQNEAQLEKSRLLSDRFSAERPKGSFSTLEIQRTEQGDSAMYLCASSRTGMRRYFGPGTRLTVT.

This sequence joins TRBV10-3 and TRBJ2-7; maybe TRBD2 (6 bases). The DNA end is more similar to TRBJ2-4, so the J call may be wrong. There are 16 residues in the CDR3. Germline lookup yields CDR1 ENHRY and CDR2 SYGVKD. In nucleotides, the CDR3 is TGTGCCATCAGTGAAACCGGAGGGCCAGTCTTCAACATTCAGTACTTC. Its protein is CAISETGGPVFNIQYF.

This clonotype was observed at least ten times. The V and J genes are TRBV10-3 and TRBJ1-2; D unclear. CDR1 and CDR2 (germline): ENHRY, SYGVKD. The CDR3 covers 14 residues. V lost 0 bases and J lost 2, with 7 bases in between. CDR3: CAISESETNYGYTF. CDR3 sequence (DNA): TGTGCCATCAGTGAGTCGGAGACAAACTATGGCTACACCTTC.

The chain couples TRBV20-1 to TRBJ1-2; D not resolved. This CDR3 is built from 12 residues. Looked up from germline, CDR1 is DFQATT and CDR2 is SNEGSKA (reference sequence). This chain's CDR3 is CNAVRRGGGYTF. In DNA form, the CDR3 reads TGCAACGCTGTGAGGCGAGGTGGCGGCTACACCTTC.

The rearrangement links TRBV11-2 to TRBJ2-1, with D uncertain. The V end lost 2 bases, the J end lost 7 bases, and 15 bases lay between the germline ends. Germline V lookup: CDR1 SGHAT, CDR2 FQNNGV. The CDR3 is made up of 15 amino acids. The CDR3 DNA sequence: TGTGCCAGCAGCTTATTAGAGATAATCGGGAATGAGCAGTTCTTC. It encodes CASSLLEIIGNEQFF.

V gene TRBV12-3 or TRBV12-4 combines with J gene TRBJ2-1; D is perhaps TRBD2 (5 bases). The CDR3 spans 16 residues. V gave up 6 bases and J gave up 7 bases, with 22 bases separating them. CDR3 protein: CASSMAGPKGGNEQFF. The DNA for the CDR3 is TGTGCCAGCAGCATGGCTGGGCCCAAGGGCGGGAATGAGCAGTTCTTC.

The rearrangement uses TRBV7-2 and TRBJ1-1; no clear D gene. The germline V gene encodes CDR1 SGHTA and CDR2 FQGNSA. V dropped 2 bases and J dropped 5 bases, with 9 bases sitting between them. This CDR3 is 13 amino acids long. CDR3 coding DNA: TGTGCCAGCAGCTTACGGTCGGCGACTGAAGCTTTCTTT. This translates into CASSLRSATEAFF.